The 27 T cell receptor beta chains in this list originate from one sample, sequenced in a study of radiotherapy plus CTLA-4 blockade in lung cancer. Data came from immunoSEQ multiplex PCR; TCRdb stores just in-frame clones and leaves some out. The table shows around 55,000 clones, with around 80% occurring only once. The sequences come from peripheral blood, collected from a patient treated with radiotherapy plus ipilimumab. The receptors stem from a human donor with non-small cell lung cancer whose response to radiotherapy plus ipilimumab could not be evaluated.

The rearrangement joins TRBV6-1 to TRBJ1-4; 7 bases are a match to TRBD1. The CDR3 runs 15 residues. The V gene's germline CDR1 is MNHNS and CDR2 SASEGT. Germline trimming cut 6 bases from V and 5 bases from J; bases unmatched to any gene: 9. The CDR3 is CASRAPGQQNEKLFF. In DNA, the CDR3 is TGTGCCAGCAGGGCCCCGGGACAGCAGAATGAAAAACTGTTTTTT.

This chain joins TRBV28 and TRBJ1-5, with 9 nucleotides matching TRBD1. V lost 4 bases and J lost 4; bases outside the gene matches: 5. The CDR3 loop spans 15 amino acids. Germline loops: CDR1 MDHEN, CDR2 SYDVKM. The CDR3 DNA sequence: TGTGCCAGCAGTTCTGGACAGGGGTTGAATCAGCCCCAGCATTTT. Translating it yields CASSSGQGLNQPQHF.

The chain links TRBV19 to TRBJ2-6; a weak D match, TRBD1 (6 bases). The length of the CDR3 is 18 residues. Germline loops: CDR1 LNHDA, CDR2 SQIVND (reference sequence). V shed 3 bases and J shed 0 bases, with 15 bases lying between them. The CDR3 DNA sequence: TGTGCCAGTAGTATGAACAGGGCTCTTCACTCTGGGGCCAACGTCCTGACTTTC. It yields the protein CASSMNRALHSGANVLTF.

CDR3 in amino acids: CASSISGGTDTQYF. CDR3 in DNA: TGTGCCAGCAGCATTAGCGGGGGCACAGATACGCAGTATTTT. The V and J genes are TRBV13 and TRBJ2-3, with 8 bases lining up with TRBD2. CDR1 PRHDT and CDR2 FYEKMQ come from the germline V gene (reference sequence). V dropped 5 bases and J dropped 1; count of bases not matched to a gene: 2. CDR3 length equals 14 residues.

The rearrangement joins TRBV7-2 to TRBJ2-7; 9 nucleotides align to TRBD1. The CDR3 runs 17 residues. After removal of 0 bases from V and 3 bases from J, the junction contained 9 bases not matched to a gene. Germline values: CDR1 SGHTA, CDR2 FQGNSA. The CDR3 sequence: CASSLALSRDRVYEQYF. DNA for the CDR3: TGTGCCAGCAGCTTAGCTCTTTCGCGGGACAGGGTCTACGAGCAGTACTTC.

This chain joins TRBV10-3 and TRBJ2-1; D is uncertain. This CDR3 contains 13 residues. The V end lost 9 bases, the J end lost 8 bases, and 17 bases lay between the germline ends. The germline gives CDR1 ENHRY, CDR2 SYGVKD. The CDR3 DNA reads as TGTGCCATTACGGGTGAGATTGAGGATGAGCAGTTCTTC. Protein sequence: CAITGEIEDEQFF.

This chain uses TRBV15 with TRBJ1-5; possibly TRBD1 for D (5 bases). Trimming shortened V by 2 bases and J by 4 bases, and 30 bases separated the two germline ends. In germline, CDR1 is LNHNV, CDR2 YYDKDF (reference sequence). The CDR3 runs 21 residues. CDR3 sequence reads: CATSRQTSPFGRASINQPQHF. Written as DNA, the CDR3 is TGTGCCACCAGCAGACAAACCTCTCCGTTCGGCAGGGCCTCCATAAATCAGCCCCAGCATTTT.

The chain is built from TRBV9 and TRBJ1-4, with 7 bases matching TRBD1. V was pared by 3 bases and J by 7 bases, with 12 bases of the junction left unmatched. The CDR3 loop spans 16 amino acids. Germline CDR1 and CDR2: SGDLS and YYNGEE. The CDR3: CASSARVGQNSEKLFF. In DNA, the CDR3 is TGTGCCAGCAGCGCGCGAGTGGGACAGAATTCTGAAAAACTGTTTTTT.

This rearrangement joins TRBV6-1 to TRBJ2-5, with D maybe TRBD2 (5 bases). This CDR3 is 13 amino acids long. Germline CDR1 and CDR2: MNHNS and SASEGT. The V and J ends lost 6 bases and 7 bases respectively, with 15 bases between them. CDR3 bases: TGTGCCAGCAGCCGGACTGTCCCGGGGACCCAGTACTTC. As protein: CASSRTVPGTQYF.

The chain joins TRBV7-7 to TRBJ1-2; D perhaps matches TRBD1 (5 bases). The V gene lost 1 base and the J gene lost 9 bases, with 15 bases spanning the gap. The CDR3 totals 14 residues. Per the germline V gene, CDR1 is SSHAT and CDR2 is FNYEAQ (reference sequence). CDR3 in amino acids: CASSLERDSKSYTF. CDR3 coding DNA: TGTGCCAGCAGCTTAGAAAGGGACTCAAAAAGCTACACCTTC.

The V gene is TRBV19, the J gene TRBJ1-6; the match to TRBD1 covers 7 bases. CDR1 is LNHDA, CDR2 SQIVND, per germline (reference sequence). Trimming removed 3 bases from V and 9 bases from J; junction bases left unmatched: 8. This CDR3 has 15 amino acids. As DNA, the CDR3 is TGTGCCAGTAGTATGTCTGGGACAGCAGGTTCACCCCTCCACTTT. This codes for CASSMSGTAGSPLHF.

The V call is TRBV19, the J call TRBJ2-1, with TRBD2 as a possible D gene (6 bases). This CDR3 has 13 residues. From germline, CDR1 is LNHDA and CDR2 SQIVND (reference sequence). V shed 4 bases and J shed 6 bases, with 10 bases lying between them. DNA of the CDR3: TGTGCCAGTAGTAGGGGGGAACGCAATGAGCAGTTCTTC. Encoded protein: CASSRGERNEQFF.

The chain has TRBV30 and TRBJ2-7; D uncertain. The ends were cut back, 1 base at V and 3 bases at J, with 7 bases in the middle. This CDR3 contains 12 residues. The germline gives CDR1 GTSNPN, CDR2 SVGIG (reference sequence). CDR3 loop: CAWSAYSYEQYF. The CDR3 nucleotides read TGTGCCTGGAGTGCTTACAGCTACGAGCAGTACTTC.

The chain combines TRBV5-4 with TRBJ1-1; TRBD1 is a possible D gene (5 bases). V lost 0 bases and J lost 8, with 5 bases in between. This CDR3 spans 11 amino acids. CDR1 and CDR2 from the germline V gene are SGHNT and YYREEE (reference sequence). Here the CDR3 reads CASSLDREAFF. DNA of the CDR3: TGTGCCAGCAGCTTGGACAGGGAAGCTTTCTTT.

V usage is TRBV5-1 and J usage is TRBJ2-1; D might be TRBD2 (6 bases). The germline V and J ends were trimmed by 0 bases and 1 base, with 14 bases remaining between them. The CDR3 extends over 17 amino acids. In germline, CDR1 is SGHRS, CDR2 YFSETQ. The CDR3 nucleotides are TGCGCCAGCAGCTTGGCCTGGGCGGGATCTTCCTACAATGAGCAGTTCTTC. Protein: CASSLAWAGSSYNEQFF. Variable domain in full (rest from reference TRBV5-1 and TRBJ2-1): KAGVTQTPRYLIKTRGQQVTLSCSPISGHRSVSWYQQTPGQGLQFLFEYFSETQRNKGNFPGRFSGRQFSNSRSEMNVSTLELGDSALYLCASSLAWAGSSYNEQFFGPGTRLTVL.

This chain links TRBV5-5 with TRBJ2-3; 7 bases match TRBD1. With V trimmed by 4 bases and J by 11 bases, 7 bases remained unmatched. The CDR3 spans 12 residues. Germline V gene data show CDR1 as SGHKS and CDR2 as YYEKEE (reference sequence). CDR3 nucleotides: TGTGCCAGCAGCCACCCCGGGACAGAGCAGTATTTT. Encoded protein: CASSHPGTEQYF. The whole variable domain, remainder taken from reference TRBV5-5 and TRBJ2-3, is DAGVTQSPTHLIKTRGQQVTLRCSPISGHKSVSWYQQVLGQGPQFIFQYYEKEERGRGNFPDRFSARQFPNYSSELNVNALLLGDSALYLCASSHPGTEQYFGPGTRLTVL.

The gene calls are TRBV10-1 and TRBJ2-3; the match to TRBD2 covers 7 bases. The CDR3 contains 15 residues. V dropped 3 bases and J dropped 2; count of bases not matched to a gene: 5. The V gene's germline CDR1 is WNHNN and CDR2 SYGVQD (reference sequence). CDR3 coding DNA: TGCGCCAGCAGTGAAGTGGGAGGGGTCACAGATACGCAGTATTTT. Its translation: CASSEVGGVTDTQYF.

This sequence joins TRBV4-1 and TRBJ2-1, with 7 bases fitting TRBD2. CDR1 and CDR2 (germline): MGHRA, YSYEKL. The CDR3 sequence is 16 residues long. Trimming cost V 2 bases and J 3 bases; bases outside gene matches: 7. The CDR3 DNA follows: TGCGCCAGCAGCCAATCCTTGGGGACTATCTACAATGAGCAGTTCTTC. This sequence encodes CASSQSLGTIYNEQFF.

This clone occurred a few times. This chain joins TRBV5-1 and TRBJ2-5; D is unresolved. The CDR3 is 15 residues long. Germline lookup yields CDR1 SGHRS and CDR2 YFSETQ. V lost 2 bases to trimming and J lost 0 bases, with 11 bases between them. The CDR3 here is CASSFNSPYQETQYF. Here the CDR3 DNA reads TGCGCCAGCAGCTTTAACTCACCGTACCAAGAGACCCAGTACTTC.

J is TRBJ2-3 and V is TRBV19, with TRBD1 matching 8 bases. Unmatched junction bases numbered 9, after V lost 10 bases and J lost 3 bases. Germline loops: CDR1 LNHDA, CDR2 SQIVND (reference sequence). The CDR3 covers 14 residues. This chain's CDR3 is CATKDRAGTDTQYF. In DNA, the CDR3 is TGTGCCACCAAGGACAGGGCAGGGACAGATACGCAGTATTTT.

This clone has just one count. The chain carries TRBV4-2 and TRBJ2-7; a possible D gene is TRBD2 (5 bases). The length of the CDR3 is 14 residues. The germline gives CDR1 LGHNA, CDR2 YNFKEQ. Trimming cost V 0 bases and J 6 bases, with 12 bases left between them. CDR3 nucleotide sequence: TGTGCCAGCAGCCAAGAACCGGGAATAAGCGAGCAGTACTTC. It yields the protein CASSQEPGISEQYF.

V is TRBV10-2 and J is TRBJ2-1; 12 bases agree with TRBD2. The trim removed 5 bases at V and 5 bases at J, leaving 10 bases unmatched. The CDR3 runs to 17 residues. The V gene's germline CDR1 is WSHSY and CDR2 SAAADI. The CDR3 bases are TGCGCCAGCAGTTGGGCTCTTCTAGCGGGGGGGAACAATGAGCAGTTCTTC. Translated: CASSWALLAGGNNEQFF.

CDR3: CASGYEGGSFDEQFF. CDR3 nucleotide sequence: TGTGCCAGCGGATACGAAGGGGGCTCATTCGATGAGCAGTTCTTC. The chain carries TRBV27 and TRBJ2-1; TRBD1 aligns across 7 bases. The CDR3 is made up of 15 amino acids. The V and J ends lost 8 bases and 8 bases, in that order; junction bases with no gene match: 15. The germline gives CDR1 MNHEY, CDR2 SMNVEV (reference sequence).

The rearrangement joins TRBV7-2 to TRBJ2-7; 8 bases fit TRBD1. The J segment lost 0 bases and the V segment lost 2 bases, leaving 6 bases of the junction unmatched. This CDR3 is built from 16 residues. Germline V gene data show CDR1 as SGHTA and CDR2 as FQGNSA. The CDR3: CASSLSGGISSYEQYF. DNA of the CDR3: TGTGCCAGCAGCTTATCAGGGGGCATAAGCTCCTACGAGCAGTACTTC.

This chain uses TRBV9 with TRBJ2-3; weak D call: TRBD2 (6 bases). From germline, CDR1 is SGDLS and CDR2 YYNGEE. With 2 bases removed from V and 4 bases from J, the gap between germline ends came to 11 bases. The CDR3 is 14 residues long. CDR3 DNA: TGTGCCAGCAGCGTCACAACGGGGGCAGATACGCAGTATTTT. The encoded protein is CASSVTTGADTQYF.

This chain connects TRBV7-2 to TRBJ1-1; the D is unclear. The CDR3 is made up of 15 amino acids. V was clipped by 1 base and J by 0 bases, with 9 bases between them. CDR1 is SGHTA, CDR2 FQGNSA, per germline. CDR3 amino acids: CASSLEPGMNTEAFF. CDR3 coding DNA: TGTGCCAGCAGCTTAGAACCAGGAATGAACACTGAAGCTTTCTTT.

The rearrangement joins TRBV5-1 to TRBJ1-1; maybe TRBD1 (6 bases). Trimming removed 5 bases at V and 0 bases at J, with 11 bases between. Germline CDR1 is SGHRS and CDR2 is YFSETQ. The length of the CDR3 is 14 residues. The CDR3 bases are TGCGCCAGCAGGGCGACAGGAGTGAACACTGAAGCTTTCTTT. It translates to CASRATGVNTEAFF.